This T cell receptor (beta chain) derives from a study of spatial heterogeneity in lung cancer. About the study: There were, on average, more than eight raw-read appearances for each unique TCR and UMI combination. General study results and limits: Counts of expanded alpha and beta TCRs within tumors tracked the tumor nonsynonymous mutation count. Estimated TCR-seq coverage of tumor T cells was only roughly 7% for alpha chains. For beta chains, the corresponding estimate was about 13%.

With respect to this clonotype: What it recognizes is unknown.

Time point given: sample taken at primary tumor resection. Unsorted tumor, nontumor lung tissue or cryopreserved PBMC supplied the whole RNA. With 5 bases clipped from V and 5 bases from J, the junction kept 7 bases outside the gene matches. CDR3 length equals 15 residues. CDR1 and CDR2 (germline): SEHNR, FQNEAQ (reference sequence). One entry per CDR3 protein, called by TCRdb with MiXCR from the 5' RACE reads. Seen here are 25,000 to 30,000 distinct CDR3 sequences, approximately 7% observed once, and the top ten hold approximately 24%. V is TRBV7-9 and J is TRBJ1-5; TRBD1 matches at 9 bases. This receptor was taken from a male donor with early-stage non-small cell lung cancer. The sequencing here drew on lung tumor tissue, taken at surgery. The CDR3 protein is CASSPTGGLDQPQHF. CDR3 coding DNA: TGTGCCAGCAGCCCTACAGGGGGCCTTGATCAGCCCCAGCATTTT.